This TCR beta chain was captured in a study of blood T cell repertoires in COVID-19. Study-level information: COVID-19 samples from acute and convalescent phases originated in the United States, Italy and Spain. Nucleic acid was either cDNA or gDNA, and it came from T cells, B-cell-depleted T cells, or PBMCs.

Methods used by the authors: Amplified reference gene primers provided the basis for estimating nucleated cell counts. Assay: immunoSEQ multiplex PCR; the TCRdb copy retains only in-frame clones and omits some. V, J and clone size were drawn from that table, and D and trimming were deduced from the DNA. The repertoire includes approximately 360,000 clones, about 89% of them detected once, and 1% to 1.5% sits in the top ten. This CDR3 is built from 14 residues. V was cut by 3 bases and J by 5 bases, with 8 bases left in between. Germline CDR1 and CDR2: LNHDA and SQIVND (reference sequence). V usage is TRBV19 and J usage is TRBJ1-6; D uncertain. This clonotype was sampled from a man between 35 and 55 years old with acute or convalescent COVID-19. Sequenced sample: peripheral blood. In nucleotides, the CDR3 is TGTGCCAGTAGTATTACTGAGAATAATTCACCCCTCCACTTT. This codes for CASSITENNSPLHF.